The 2 T cell receptor beta chains in this list originate from one sample, sequenced in a study of cytomegalovirus exposure and HLA in healthy donors. A multiplex PCR was run with 60 Vbeta primers and 13 Jbeta primers. Generated by immunoSEQ multiplex PCR, the TCRdb table keeps only in-frame clones and is missing some. The sample consists of 160,000 or so clones, about three quarters of them appearing once. Sequenced input: PBMCs. All receptors derive from a woman aged 40 to 50 in good health and CMV-seronegative.

This chain joins TRBV5-1 and TRBJ1-4, with 7 bases fitting TRBD1. The CDR3 runs to 14 residues. V was clipped by 1 base and J by 6 bases; unmatched bases: 3. CDR1 and CDR2 (germline): SGHRS, YFSETQ. The CDR3 DNA reads TGCGCCAGCAGCTTGAACACAGGGGATGAAAAACTGTTTTTT. It translates to CASSLNTGDEKLFF.

This chain joins TRBV19 and TRBJ2-3, with TRBD2 identical over 8 bases. CDR1 LNHDA and CDR2 SQIVND come from the germline V gene (reference sequence). This CDR3 is built from 14 residues. V shed 4 bases, J shed 0 bases, and the junction held 0 bases outside the gene matches. The CDR3: CASSSGGSTDTQYF. The DNA for the CDR3 is TGTGCCAGTAGTAGCGGGGGGAGCACAGATACGCAGTATTTT.